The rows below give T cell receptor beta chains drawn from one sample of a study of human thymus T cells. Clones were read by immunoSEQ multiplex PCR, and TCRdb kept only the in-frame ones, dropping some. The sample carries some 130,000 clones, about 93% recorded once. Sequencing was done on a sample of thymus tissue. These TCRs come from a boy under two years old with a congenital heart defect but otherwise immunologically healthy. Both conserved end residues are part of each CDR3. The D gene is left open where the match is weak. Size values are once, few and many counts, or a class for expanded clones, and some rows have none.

CDR3nt: TGTGCCTGGAGCGGAAGGGACAGGGCTGACTCCGATCAGCCCCAGCATTTT
CDR3aa: CAWSGRDRADSDQPQHF
v_gene: TRBV30
d_gene: TRBD1
j_gene: TRBJ1-5
abundance: .

CDR3nt: TGTGCCAGCAGTTTACACAGTTCCTACGAGCAGTACTTC
CDR3aa: CASSLHSSYEQYF
v_gene: TRBV27
d_gene: .
j_gene: TRBJ2-7
abundance: .

CDR3nt: TGTGCCAGCTCTCCTCGACAGGGTGAGGGGGTCCTTAGGAACAATGAGCAGTTCTTC
CDR3aa: CASSPRQGEGVLRNNEQFF
v_gene: TRBV28
d_gene: TRBD1
j_gene: TRBJ2-1
abundance: .

CDR3nt: TGTGCCAGCAGACCGACAGGGGGGTTGAACACTGAAGCTTTCTTT
CDR3aa: CASRPTGGLNTEAFF
v_gene: TRBV5-6
d_gene: TRBD1
j_gene: TRBJ1-1
abundance: .

CDR3nt: TGTGCCAGCAACCCGAGAGGGGCCCTTGGCACAGATACGCAGTATTTT
CDR3aa: CASNPRGALGTDTQYF
v_gene: TRBV27
d_gene: .
j_gene: TRBJ2-3
abundance: .

CDR3nt: TGCGCCAGCAGCCAAATCTTGAGGAACACCGGGGAGCTGTTTTTT
CDR3aa: CASSQILRNTGELFF
v_gene: TRBV4-3
d_gene: .
j_gene: TRBJ2-2
abundance: .

CDR3nt: TGTGCCAGCACCTATCGGGGGGAACTATACAATGAGCAGTTCTTC
CDR3aa: CASTYRGELYNEQFF
v_gene: TRBV5-4
d_gene: TRBD2
j_gene: TRBJ2-1
abundance: .

CDR3nt: TGTGCCAGCAGCAGGGAGCGGGGGGTAGAGACCCAGTACTTC
CDR3aa: CASSRERGVETQYF
v_gene: TRBV28
d_gene: TRBD2
j_gene: TRBJ2-5
abundance: .

CDR3nt: TGTGCCAGCAGACCCTCCGAGGGGAACACTGAAGCTTTCTTT
CDR3aa: CASRPSEGNTEAFF
v_gene: TRBV2
d_gene: .
j_gene: TRBJ1-1
abundance: .

CDR3nt: TGTGCCAGTAGTCCAAACAGGGAGATGGAGACCCAGTACTTC
CDR3aa: CASSPNREMETQYF
v_gene: TRBV19
d_gene: .
j_gene: TRBJ2-5
abundance: .

CDR3nt: TGTGCCAGCAGTGAATACAGGGCCTGTCGACTAGCGGGCTACGAGCAGTACTTC
CDR3aa: CASSEYRACRLAGYEQYF
v_gene: TRBV2
d_gene: TRBD2
j_gene: TRBJ2-7
abundance: .

CDR3nt: TGCGCCAGCAGCCAAGATCATTGGGGGACAGTATTGAACAATGAGCAGTTCTTC
CDR3aa: CASSQDHWGTVLNNEQFF
v_gene: TRBV4-1
d_gene: TRBD1
j_gene: TRBJ2-1
abundance: .

CDR3nt: TGTGCCAGCAGCGTAGAGGGGGGACTAGCGGGTCAAGAGACCCAGTACTTC
CDR3aa: CASSVEGGLAGQETQYF
v_gene: TRBV9
d_gene: TRBD2
j_gene: TRBJ2-5
abundance: .

CDR3nt: TGTGCCACCGGCGAACTCCTTGGCTACGAGCAGTACTTC
CDR3aa: CATGELLGYEQYF
v_gene: TRBV19
d_gene: .
j_gene: TRBJ2-7
abundance: .

CDR3nt: TGTGCCAGCCGAGGAGGGAGGTACACTGAAGCTTTCTTT
CDR3aa: CASRGGRYTEAFF
v_gene: TRBV11-2
d_gene: .
j_gene: TRBJ1-1
abundance: .

CDR3nt: TGTGCCAGCCGGGGGGGGCGAGGGCGCGATGAAAAACTGTTTTTT
CDR3aa: CASRGGRGRDEKLFF
v_gene: TRBV28
d_gene: .
j_gene: TRBJ1-4
abundance: once

CDR3nt: TGCAGTGCTGTGCCATCCTATGGCTACACCTTC
CDR3aa: CSAVPSYGYTF
v_gene: TRBV20-1
d_gene: .
j_gene: TRBJ1-2
abundance: .

CDR3nt: TGTGCCAGCAGCCACAAGTATCTGGGCTACACCTTC
CDR3aa: CASSHKYLGYTF
v_gene: TRBV5-6
d_gene: .
j_gene: TRBJ1-2
abundance: .

CDR3nt: TGTGCCAGCAGGAGGGGACTAGCGGGGTGGTCCACCTACAATGAGCAGTTCTTC
CDR3aa: CASRRGLAGWSTYNEQFF
v_gene: TRBV7-2
d_gene: TRBD2
j_gene: TRBJ2-1
abundance: .

CDR3nt: TGTGCCAGCAGTGAAGCGCAGGGACAGGGGTCGTATGGCTACACCTTC
CDR3aa: CASSEAQGQGSYGYTF
v_gene: TRBV6-1
d_gene: TRBD1
j_gene: TRBJ1-2
abundance: once

CDR3nt: TGTGCCATCAGTGACCGACCGGGTTGGGGTTCCTACGAGCAGTACTTC
CDR3aa: CAISDRPGWGSYEQYF
v_gene: TRBV10-3
d_gene: .
j_gene: TRBJ2-7
abundance: .

CDR3nt: TGCGCCAGCAGCCAAGACGGGCTAGGTGGGGATGAGCAGTTCTTC
CDR3aa: CASSQDGLGGDEQFF
v_gene: TRBV4-3
d_gene: .
j_gene: TRBJ2-1
abundance: .

CDR3nt: TGTGCCAGCAGTTGGCGGGGGCTGGGGAGCAATCAGCCCCAGCATTTT
CDR3aa: CASSWRGLGSNQPQHF
v_gene: TRBV28
d_gene: .
j_gene: TRBJ1-5
abundance: .

CDR3nt: TGTGCCAGCAGCTTAAGCGGACAGGGGAATATCGAGCAGTACTTC
CDR3aa: CASSLSGQGNIEQYF
v_gene: TRBV7-6
d_gene: TRBD1
j_gene: TRBJ2-7
abundance: .

CDR3nt: TGTGCCGGCGGGACCCGCGGAGGGGAGCTGTTTTTT
CDR3aa: CAGGTRGGELFF
v_gene: TRBV5-8
d_gene: .
j_gene: TRBJ2-2
abundance: .

CDR3nt: TGCAGTGCAAGGTGGGGATCACCCCTCCACTTT
CDR3aa: CSARWGSPLHF
v_gene: TRBV20-1
d_gene: .
j_gene: TRBJ1-6
abundance: once

CDR3nt: TGTGCCAGCAGCTCGCCAGTTGCCGGGGAGCTGTTTTTT
CDR3aa: CASSSPVAGELFF
v_gene: TRBV7-2
d_gene: .
j_gene: TRBJ2-2
abundance: .

CDR3nt: TGTGCCAGCAGTTTAATGGACAGTTCACAAGAGACCCAGTACTTC
CDR3aa: CASSLMDSSQETQYF
v_gene: TRBV28
d_gene: .
j_gene: TRBJ2-5
abundance: .

CDR3nt: TGTGCCAGTAGTCGCTCCGGGACAGGGACAATAGATAGCAATCAGCCCCAGCATTTT
CDR3aa: CASSRSGTGTIDSNQPQHF
v_gene: TRBV19
d_gene: TRBD1
j_gene: TRBJ1-5
abundance: .

CDR3nt: TGTGCCAGCTCACCACCGCGGGGGCTTTGGAATGAGCAGTTCTTC
CDR3aa: CASSPPRGLWNEQFF
v_gene: TRBV18
d_gene: .
j_gene: TRBJ2-1
abundance: .

CDR3nt: TGTGCCAGCAGTTTCCTCCCCGGGGACAGGCAAGAGACCCAGTACTTC
CDR3aa: CASSFLPGDRQETQYF
v_gene: TRBV27
d_gene: TRBD1
j_gene: TRBJ2-5
abundance: .

CDR3nt: TGTGCCATCAGGCCGGACAGCTCCTACGAGCAGTACTTC
CDR3aa: CAIRPDSSYEQYF
v_gene: TRBV10-3
d_gene: .
j_gene: TRBJ2-7
abundance: .

CDR3nt: TGTGCCAGCGGGGTAAGGCGGGATTATGGCTACACCTTC
CDR3aa: CASGVRRDYGYTF
v_gene: TRBV5-5
d_gene: .
j_gene: TRBJ1-2
abundance: .

CDR3nt: TGTGCCAGCAGTTACTTGGACAGTTATGAAGCTTTCTTT
CDR3aa: CASSYLDSYEAFF
v_gene: TRBV6-5
d_gene: .
j_gene: TRBJ1-1
abundance: .

CDR3nt: TGTGCCAGCAGCCTCGGACGGCAGCCCTCCTACGAGCAGTACTTC
CDR3aa: CASSLGRQPSYEQYF
v_gene: TRBV4-2
d_gene: .
j_gene: TRBJ2-7
abundance: .

CDR3nt: TGTGCCAGCTCGCCGGGACAGTCTTCTGAAGCTTTCTTT
CDR3aa: CASSPGQSSEAFF
v_gene: TRBV27
d_gene: TRBD1
j_gene: TRBJ1-1
abundance: .

CDR3nt: TGTGCCAGCAGTCCCCGTCTACAGGGGGAAGACGAGCAGTACTTC
CDR3aa: CASSPRLQGEDEQYF
v_gene: TRBV28
d_gene: TRBD1
j_gene: TRBJ2-7
abundance: once

CDR3nt: TGTGCCATCAGTGAGTCAGGGACTCAGGACAGTGGCTACACCTTC
CDR3aa: CAISESGTQDSGYTF
v_gene: TRBV10-3
d_gene: .
j_gene: TRBJ1-2
abundance: .

CDR3nt: TGTGCCAGAGTGGACAGGGATGGACCCATTCCTAATGAAAAACTGTTTTTT
CDR3aa: CARVDRDGPIPNEKLFF
v_gene: TRBV21-1
d_gene: .
j_gene: TRBJ1-4
abundance: .

CDR3nt: TGTGCCAGCGGACTTCTACTAACTGGAAACACCATATATTTT
CDR3aa: CASGLLLTGNTIYF
v_gene: TRBV21-1
d_gene: .
j_gene: TRBJ1-3
abundance: .

CDR3nt: TGTGCCAGCAGTGAAGCGCTGGCAAGCTCTGGAAACACCATATATTTT
CDR3aa: CASSEALASSGNTIYF
v_gene: TRBV6-1
d_gene: .
j_gene: TRBJ1-3
abundance: .

CDR3nt: TGTGCCAGCAGCACATTCGGACAGGAGGCCTACGAGCAGTACTTC
CDR3aa: CASSTFGQEAYEQYF
v_gene: TRBV7-9
d_gene: TRBD1
j_gene: TRBJ2-7
abundance: few

CDR3nt: TGTGCCAGCAGTTTCCCCGACAGCCTGAACACTGAAGCTTTCTTT
CDR3aa: CASSFPDSLNTEAFF
v_gene: TRBV28
d_gene: .
j_gene: TRBJ1-1
abundance: .

CDR3nt: TGTGCCAGCAGCCCCCGGGCGGCGACTAATGAAAAACTGTTTTTT
CDR3aa: CASSPRAATNEKLFF
v_gene: TRBV11-2
d_gene: .
j_gene: TRBJ1-4
abundance: .

CDR3nt: TGTGCCAGCAGCTATGGAACAGACAAAGGCGGGACTAGCGGGGAGGCAGAGACCCAGTACTTC
CDR3aa: CASSYGTDKGGTSGEAETQYF
v_gene: TRBV13
d_gene: TRBD2
j_gene: TRBJ2-5
abundance: .

CDR3nt: TGTGCCTGGAGTGTCTTAGTTTTGCGGCCAGAGACCCAGTACTTC
CDR3aa: CAWSVLVLRPETQYF
v_gene: TRBV30
d_gene: .
j_gene: TRBJ2-5
abundance: .

CDR3nt: TGTGCCAGCAGCAAAGCGACCAAACAAGAGACCCAGTACTTC
CDR3aa: CASSKATKQETQYF
v_gene: TRBV21-1
d_gene: .
j_gene: TRBJ2-5
abundance: .

CDR3nt: TGCGCCAGCAGCCTTCTAGCGGTCAGCTCCTACGAGCAGTACTTC
CDR3aa: CASSLLAVSSYEQYF
v_gene: TRBV4-3
d_gene: TRBD2
j_gene: TRBJ2-7
abundance: .

CDR3nt: TGTGCCACCAGCAGACTGCAACTGCCCGGGACAGGGCTATCTAACTATGGCTACACCTTC
CDR3aa: CATSRLQLPGTGLSNYGYTF
v_gene: TRBV15
d_gene: TRBD1
j_gene: TRBJ1-2
abundance: .

CDR3nt: TGTGCCAGCAGTCGACAGGGGGCCGGGGAGCAGTACTTC
CDR3aa: CASSRQGAGEQYF
v_gene: TRBV6-5
d_gene: TRBD1
j_gene: TRBJ2-7
abundance: .

CDR3nt: TGTGCCAGCACCTCTAGCGGGGGGTTACTCTCCTACGAGCAGTACTTC
CDR3aa: CASTSSGGLLSYEQYF
v_gene: TRBV2
d_gene: TRBD2
j_gene: TRBJ2-7
abundance: .

CDR3nt: TGTGCCAGCAACCCAGGCCCGTTGGATGGGAACACTGAAGCTTTCTTT
CDR3aa: CASNPGPLDGNTEAFF
v_gene: TRBV27
d_gene: .
j_gene: TRBJ1-1
abundance: once

CDR3nt: TGTGCCAGCAGCTTGGCACGGGAACTAGCGGGGGGCACAGATACGCAGTATTTT
CDR3aa: CASSLARELAGGTDTQYF
v_gene: TRBV5-4
d_gene: TRBD2
j_gene: TRBJ2-3
abundance: .

CDR3nt: TGTGCCAGCAGCTTAGCCCTCGGACAGGGGAACACTGAAGCTTTCTTT
CDR3aa: CASSLALGQGNTEAFF
v_gene: TRBV7-4
d_gene: TRBD1
j_gene: TRBJ1-1
abundance: .

CDR3nt: TGTGCCACCAGCAGAGATCCTCTGACTAGCGGGGTTATTGAGCAGTTCTTC
CDR3aa: CATSRDPLTSGVIEQFF
v_gene: TRBV15
d_gene: TRBD2
j_gene: TRBJ2-1
abundance: .

CDR3nt: TGTGCCAGCACCTTAGGGGCCGGGAGCTCCTACAATGAGCAGTTCTTC
CDR3aa: CASTLGAGSSYNEQFF
v_gene: TRBV7-2
d_gene: .
j_gene: TRBJ2-1
abundance: once

CDR3nt: TGTGCCAGCAGCCCTAGCGGGGTACACTATGGCTACACCTTC
CDR3aa: CASSPSGVHYGYTF
v_gene: TRBV28
d_gene: .
j_gene: TRBJ1-2
abundance: .

CDR3nt: TGCAGCGCCCCAGGACAGGGGAGGACTGAAGCTTTCTTT
CDR3aa: CSAPGQGRTEAFF
v_gene: TRBV29-1
d_gene: TRBD1
j_gene: TRBJ1-1
abundance: .

CDR3nt: TGTGCTAGTGGTCCCAGGTTCGAGATACGGGGAAACACCATATATTTT
CDR3aa: CASGPRFEIRGNTIYF
v_gene: TRBV12-5
d_gene: .
j_gene: TRBJ1-3
abundance: .

CDR3nt: TGTGCCAGCAGTCCTGGGGGGGAGGGCTATGGCTACACCTTC
CDR3aa: CASSPGGEGYGYTF
v_gene: TRBV28
d_gene: .
j_gene: TRBJ1-2
abundance: .